A single sample is the source of the 31 T cell receptor beta chains below, sequenced in a study of blood T cell repertoires in COVID-19. The assay was immunoSEQ multiplex PCR, and TCRdb's table has in-frame clones only and misses some. Of about 25,000 clones in the sample, roughly nine tenths were seen once. Sequenced material: peripheral blood. These receptors originate from a human donor in a cohort sampled during active COVID-19.

To note about this clone: It is unclear where the CDR3 begins or ends on the DNA, so no DNA is shown, and the CDR3 is as TCRdb lists it. This sequence joins TRBV21-1 and TRBJ2-5; TRBD2, the D gene given by the table, was not confirmed from the DNA. TRBV21-1 is a pseudogene. The CDR3 numbers 16 amino acids, ends counted. CDR3 residues: CASSPVGRGSQETQYF.

The chain has TRBV3-1 (or the pseudogene TRBV3-2) and TRBJ1-5; no clear D. The length of the CDR3 is 14 residues. The V and J ends lost 1 base and 5 bases respectively, with 9 bases between them. Looked up from germline, CDR1 is LGHDT and CDR2 is YNNKEL (reference sequence). This CDR3 reads CASSQGLVYQPQHF. Written as DNA, the CDR3 is TGTGCCAGCAGCCAAGGGCTGGTTTATCAGCCCCAGCATTTT.

This chain joins TRBV7-9 and TRBJ2-2; weak D call: TRBD2 (5 bases). In germline, CDR1 is SEHNR, CDR2 FQNEAQ (reference sequence). Deletions cut 3 bases from V and 7 bases from J, with 12 bases between. This CDR3 has 14 residues. The CDR3 DNA is TGTGCCAGCAGCTTCGGCCTCGCGGGCGGGGAGCTGTTTTTT. It translates to CASSFGLAGGELFF.

V gene TRBV27 combines with J gene TRBJ2-1, with D possibly TRBD2 on 6 matching bases. This CDR3 comprises 15 residues. CDR1 and CDR2 from the germline V gene are MNHEY and SMNVEV (reference sequence). Trimming pared 1 base from V and 3 bases from J, leaving 10 bases between. The CDR3: CASSLLEGRYNEQFF. CDR3 DNA: TGTGCCAGCAGTTTATTGGAGGGGCGCTACAATGAGCAGTTCTTC.

The chain recombines TRBV18 with TRBJ2-5; TRBD2 matches at 12 bases. CDR3 length: 15 residues. Trimming cost V 5 bases and J 2 bases; bases outside gene matches: 3. Germline CDR1 is KGHSH and CDR2 is LQKENI. The CDR3 loop reads CASSSLAGGQETQYF. The CDR3 DNA reads as TGTGCCAGCTCATCCCTAGCGGGGGGGCAAGAGACCCAGTACTTC.

The chain employs TRBV2 and TRBJ2-5; TRBD1 matches 8 bases. J was trimmed by 4 bases and V by 4 bases; bases with no gene match: 8. This CDR3 is built from 15 residues. Germline loops: CDR1 SNHLY, CDR2 FYNNEI. CDR3 protein: CASSVGQGASETQYF. For the CDR3, the DNA is TGTGCCAGCAGTGTAGGTCAGGGGGCTTCAGAGACCCAGTACTTC.

This chain connects TRBV5-1 to TRBJ1-2; 8 positions agree with TRBD1. The CDR3 totals 15 residues. V lost 7 bases, J lost 5 bases, and 13 bases stayed unmatched. Germline V gene data show CDR1 as SGHRS and CDR2 as YFSETQ. The CDR3 DNA sequence: TGCGCCAGCGGCGAAGGCCAGGGGGCTGTGTATGGCTACACCTTC. This encodes CASGEGQGAVYGYTF.

The rearrangement joins TRBV2 to TRBJ2-1, with a tentative D call TRBD1 (5 bases). Trimming cost V 2 bases and J 6 bases, with 8 bases left between them. CDR3 length equals 13 residues. From germline, CDR1 is SNHLY and CDR2 FYNNEI. The DNA of the CDR3 is TGTGCCAGCAGTGAATATAGGGGCAATGAGCAGTTCTTC. Protein: CASSEYRGNEQFF.

The rearrangement joins TRBV7-2 to TRBJ2-3; TRBD1 agrees at 7 bases. CDR1 is SGHTA, CDR2 FQGNSA, per germline. V was clipped by 6 bases and J by 4 bases; unmatched bases: 10. This CDR3 has 15 amino acids. Here the CDR3 reads CASRSSRGSPDTQYF. The CDR3 DNA follows: TGTGCCAGCAGATCCAGCAGGGGGTCACCAGATACGCAGTATTTT.

The chain employs TRBV24-1 and TRBJ2-3; 13 bases line up with TRBD2. Per the germline V gene, CDR1 is KGHDR and CDR2 is SFDVKD. CDR3 length: 19 residues. V lost 5 bases to trimming and J lost 1 base; unmatched junction nucleotides: 11. The CDR3 DNA is TGTGCCACCAGTGCCGGACTAGCGGGAGCCTCCCGGGGCACAGATACGCAGTATTTT. Amino acids: CATSAGLAGASRGTDTQYF.

Here the CDR3 DNA reads TGTGCCAGCAGTCCCCTGCGGGCTGGGGTCACTGAAGCTTTCTTT. It codes for CASSPLRAGVTEAFF. V usage is TRBV27 and J usage is TRBJ1-1; D gene unclear. This CDR3 region has 15 residues. Germline V gene data show CDR1 as MNHEY and CDR2 as SMNVEV (reference sequence). The ends were cut back, 5 bases at V and 4 bases at J, with 17 bases in the middle.

V gene TRBV28 combines with J gene TRBJ1-5; D may be TRBD1 (5 bases). Per the germline V gene, CDR1 is MDHEN and CDR2 is SYDVKM. The V end lost 1 base, the J end lost 0 bases, and 10 bases lay between the germline ends. There are 16 residues in the CDR3. The CDR3 here is CASSLSGHLSNQPQHF. DNA of the CDR3: TGTGCCAGCAGTTTATCCGGACATCTTAGCAATCAGCCCCAGCATTTT.

The rearrangement joins TRBV2 to TRBJ2-3; 8 positions agree with TRBD2. Trimming removed 2 bases from V and 4 bases from J; junction bases left unmatched: 2. CDR3 size: 14 residues. In germline, CDR1 is SNHLY, CDR2 FYNNEI. CDR3 nucleotide sequence: TGTGCCAGCAGTGAAAGCGGGAGTCCAGATACGCAGTATTTT. This codes for CASSESGSPDTQYF.

The rearrangement joins TRBV19 to TRBJ1-1; tentative D call: TRBD1 (6 bases). Germline V gives CDR1 LNHDA, CDR2 SQIVND (reference sequence). V lost 10 bases to trimming and J lost 4 bases, with 19 bases between them. The CDR3 extends over 14 amino acids. In DNA form, the CDR3 reads TGTGCCACGATCAGGGGCCTAGGGGGCACTGAAGCTTTCTTT. This sequence encodes CATIRGLGGTEAFF.

CDR3 in amino acids: CASSLTGGYGYTF. CDR3 nucleotide sequence: TGTGCCAGCAGTTTAACAGGGGGCTATGGCTACACCTTC. The chain is built from TRBV12-3 or TRBV12-4 and TRBJ1-2; 8 bases are a match to TRBD1. The CDR3 is made up of 13 amino acids. Losses at the gene ends were 2 bases for V and 4 bases for J; bases not matched to a gene: 0.

The V gene is TRBV28, the J gene TRBJ1-1; TRBD1 is a possible D gene (5 bases). The germline gives CDR1 MDHEN, CDR2 SYDVKM. The CDR3 sequence is 14 residues long. The germline V and J ends were trimmed by 1 base and 0 bases, with 6 bases remaining between them. The CDR3 coding sequence is TGTGCCAGCAGTTTATCAGGGTTGAACACTGAAGCTTTCTTT. Translating it yields CASSLSGLNTEAFF. Combining the CDR3 with reference TRBV28 and TRBJ1-1 gives the whole variable domain DVKVTQSSRYLVKRTGEKVFLECVQDMDHENMFWYRQDPGLGLRLIYFSYDVKMKEKGDIPEGYSVSREKKERFSLILESASTNQTSMYLCASSLSGLNTEAFFGQGTRLTVV.

The genes are TRBV28 and TRBJ2-7; tentative D call: TRBD2 (7 bases). The CDR3 length is 13 residues. Germline V lookup: CDR1 MDHEN, CDR2 SYDVKM. The V and J ends lost 3 bases and 5 bases respectively, with 11 bases between them. The CDR3 DNA reads TGTGCCAGCAGTTTGGGGGGGCTGGACGAGCAGTACTTC. It specifies CASSLGGLDEQYF.

The V call is TRBV27, the J call TRBJ2-2; TRBD1 matches at 7 bases. The CDR3 loop spans 15 amino acids. V lost 6 bases, J lost 2 bases, and 6 bases stayed unmatched. Per germline, CDR1 MNHEY and CDR2 SMNVEV (reference sequence). The CDR3 sequence: CASRLTGTNTGELFF. CDR3 nucleotides: TGTGCCAGCAGACTGACAGGGACCAACACCGGGGAGCTGTTTTTT.

In this sample, this clone turned up a few times. The chain's CDR3 is CASSLGTGVLTEAFF. Written as DNA, the CDR3 is TGCGCCAGCAGCTTGGGCACAGGGGTATTAACTGAAGCTTTCTTT. The chain links TRBV5-1 to TRBJ1-1; 7 bases are a match to TRBD1. V shed 0 bases and J 5 bases; nucleotides not matched to a gene: 7. CDR1 SGHRS and CDR2 YFSETQ come from the germline V gene. This CDR3 comprises 15 residues.

V is TRBV6-5 and J is TRBJ1-1; 10 nucleotides agree with TRBD1. The junction had 9 bases not matched to a gene; V was cut back by 6 bases and J by 5 bases. CDR1 is MNHEY and CDR2 is SVGAGI in the germline V gene. This CDR3 contains 15 residues. The CDR3 reads CASRSHGTGETEAFF. DNA of the CDR3: TGTGCCAGCAGGAGCCACGGGACAGGGGAAACTGAAGCTTTCTTT.

The chain is built from TRBV28 and TRBJ2-1; a possible D gene is TRBD1 (5 bases). Per the germline V gene, CDR1 is MDHEN and CDR2 is SYDVKM. The V end lost 5 bases, the J end lost 0 bases, and 11 bases lay between the germline ends. The CDR3 runs 15 residues. CDR3 coding DNA: TGTGCCAGCAGTCAGACAGCTTTCTCCTACAATGAGCAGTTCTTC. As protein: CASSQTAFSYNEQFF. Supplemented by reference TRBV28 and TRBJ2-1, the full variable domain reads DVKVTQSSRYLVKRTGEKVFLECVQDMDHENMFWYRQDPGLGLRLIYFSYDVKMKEKGDIPEGYSVSREKKERFSLILESASTNQTSMYLCASSQTAFSYNEQFFGPGTRLTVL.

The chain is built from TRBV6-2 or TRBV6-3 and TRBJ1-5; TRBD1 matches at 7 bases. Germline lookup yields CDR1 MNHEY and CDR2 SVGEGT. The CDR3 has 14 amino acids. J lost 6 bases, V lost 0 bases, and 2 bases had no gene match. The CDR3 region has the DNA TGTGCCAGCAGTTACTCTGGGACAGTTCAGCCCCAGCATTTT. Protein sequence: CASSYSGTVQPQHF.

The chain couples TRBV16 to TRBJ2-7, with 9 bases aligning to TRBD1. The CDR3 has 16 amino acids. Per the germline V gene, CDR1 is KGHSY and CDR2 is FQNENV. V was pared by 4 bases and J by 4 bases, with 11 bases of the junction left unmatched. In DNA, the CDR3 is TGTGCCAGCAGCCGATCCGGACAGGGGAAGTTGTACGAGCAGTACTTC. Its translation: CASSRSGQGKLYEQYF.

The rearrangement links TRBV5-6 to TRBJ1-6; D may be TRBD1 (6 bases). The ends were cut back, 4 bases at V and 2 bases at J, with 16 bases in the middle. The CDR3 spans 17 residues. Germline V gene lookup returns CDR1 SGHDT and CDR2 YYEEEE. In DNA form, the CDR3 reads TGTGCCAGCAGCCATGGACAGCGTGAACCCTATAATTCACCCCTCCACTTT. Protein sequence: CASSHGQREPYNSPLHF.

The chain combines TRBV7-9 with TRBJ2-5; 7 bases fit TRBD1. Germline values: CDR1 SEHNR, CDR2 FQNEAQ (reference sequence). This CDR3 spans 16 amino acids. V dropped 6 bases and J dropped 2; count of bases not matched to a gene: 12. CDR3 DNA sequence: TGTGCCAGCAGTCCCCTGTTGGGGACAGTTCAAGAGACCCAGTACTTC. This translates into CASSPLLGTVQETQYF.

V is TRBV28 and J is TRBJ2-5; the D gene is possibly TRBD2 (5 bases). The CDR3 extends over 11 amino acids. The germline V gene has CDR1 MDHEN and CDR2 SYDVKM. V lost 11 bases, J lost 5 bases, and 12 bases lay in between. The DNA for the CDR3 is TGTGCCTCTACCTGGGAGGAGACCCAGTACTTC. It is translated as CASTWEETQYF.

The CDR3 DNA follows: TGCGCCAGCGGCCCAGGGGCTCAAGATGGCTCCTACGAGCAGTACTTC. Translating it yields CASGPGAQDGSYEQYF. The V call is TRBV5-1, the J call TRBJ2-7; D possibly corresponds to TRBD1 (6 bases). The germline V gene encodes CDR1 SGHRS and CDR2 YFSETQ. The CDR3 runs to 16 residues. Trimming took 7 bases from V and 0 from J, leaving 20 bases between them.

The chain recombines TRBV12-3 or TRBV12-4 with TRBJ2-5; TRBD1 agrees at 9 bases. V was pared by 6 bases and J by 3 bases, with 2 bases of the junction left unmatched. The CDR3 extends over 13 amino acids. DNA for the CDR3: TGTGCCAGCAGCGACAGGGGGGAAGAGACCCAGTACTTC. This sequence encodes CASSDRGEETQYF.

This sequence joins TRBV6-5 and TRBJ2-7; D might be TRBD1 (5 bases). Trimming removed 4 bases from V and 6 bases from J, with 16 bases in between. There are 14 residues in the CDR3. CDR1 MNHEY and CDR2 SVGAGI come from the germline V gene. For the CDR3, the DNA is TGTGCCAGCAGTTTGGACACGAGACCGTCCGAGCAGTACTTC. Its translation: CASSLDTRPSEQYF.

This rearrangement joins TRBV7-6 to TRBJ1-2; D is unclear. The CDR3 covers 14 residues. V lost 5 bases and J lost 4, with 14 bases in between. CDR1 is SGHVS, CDR2 FNYEAQ, per germline. CDR3 protein: CASSPGEHTYGYTF. As DNA, the CDR3 is TGTGCCAGCAGCCCCGGAGAACACACCTATGGCTACACCTTC.

CDR3 in amino acids: CASRLTGTGATDTQYF. As DNA, the CDR3 is TGTGCCAGCAGACTAACCGGGACAGGGGCGACAGATACGCAGTATTTT. The V call is TRBV27, the J call TRBJ2-3; 10 bases fit TRBD1. The CDR3 runs 16 residues. J gave up 3 bases and V 6 bases, and 9 bases lay outside the gene matches. The germline CDR1 and CDR2 sequences are MNHEY and SMNVEV (reference sequence).